Sequencing of this TCR beta chain was carried out in a study of CD8+ T cells in alopecia areata. Overall study: Those treated were given oral tofacitinib at 5 to 10 mg twice daily. General observations from the study: Given one nonresponder, whether baseline CD8+ expansion relates to response remains uncertain.

CDR3 length: 14 amino acids. The V end was cut by 0 bases, the J end by 1 base, with 5 bases between. CDR1 and CDR2 from the germline V gene are SGHAT and FQNNGV. The treatment denotes: oral pan-JAK inhibitor, 5-10 mg twice daily. Collected material from alopecia areata patients comprised lesional scalp punch biopsies and peripheral blood. About this clone itself: Its specificity is unknown.

RNA was isolated and reverse transcribed to cDNA, the sequencing template. Clones were sequenced by immunoSEQ multiplex PCR, and TCRdb holds only the in-frame ones, with some missing. The sample has more than 110,000 clones; about 56% are singletons. V is TRBV11-2 and J is TRBJ2-3; D might be TRBD1 (5 bases). This sequence was found in a human donor with alopecia areata. The source material was CD8+ T cells sorted from blood, sampled at week 4, from a patient treated with tofacitinib. The CDR3 DNA follows: TGTGCCAGCAGCTTAGACAGGGGCACAGATACGCAGTATTTT. It encodes CASSLDRGTDTQYF.